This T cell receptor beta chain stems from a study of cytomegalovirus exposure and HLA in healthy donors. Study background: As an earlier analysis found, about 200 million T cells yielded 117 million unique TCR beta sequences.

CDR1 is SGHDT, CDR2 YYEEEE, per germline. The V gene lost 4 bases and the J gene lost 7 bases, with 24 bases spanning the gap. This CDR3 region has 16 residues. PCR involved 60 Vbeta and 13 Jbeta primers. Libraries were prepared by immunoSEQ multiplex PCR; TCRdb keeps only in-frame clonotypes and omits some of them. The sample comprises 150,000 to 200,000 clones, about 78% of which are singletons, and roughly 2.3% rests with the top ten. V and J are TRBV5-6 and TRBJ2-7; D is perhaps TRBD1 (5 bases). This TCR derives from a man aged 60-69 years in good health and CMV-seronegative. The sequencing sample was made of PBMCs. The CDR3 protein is CASSRYGSLGVGEQYF. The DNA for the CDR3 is TGTGCCAGCAGCCGGTACGGATCGTTAGGGGTAGGTGAGCAGTACTTC.